A single T cell receptor (beta chain) is shown here with its context. Its antigen is still unknown. No base quality information exists; no much larger clone differs at one position. This entry comes from a study of T cell responses to AZD1222 COVID-19 vaccine (dated by TCRdb to 2020 to 2022). With respect to the entire study: TCR sequencing was performed for roughly 250 trial participants, of whom some 200 were given two doses of AZD1222 and about 25 were given two doses of MenACWY control vaccine. Trial participants were enrolled by age into subgroups of 18-55, 56-69 and 70-plus years, and around 150, 28 and 57 TCR-sequenced participants, respectively, were included in these subgroups.

The time point label for this specimen denotes: about 28 days (+/-7) after the second vaccine dose. The label giving this sample's treatment or condition can be read as: meningococcal conjugate vaccine given as trial control. Samples from vaccinated people were obtained from the UK trials COV001 and COV002, which included a single-blind randomized controlled phase 2/3 trial of AZD1222 (ChAdOx1 nCoV-19) in healthy adults. Trial participant PBMC samples were collected at day 0 and day 28 after the second dose for TCRbeta chain sequencing. The CDR3 regions of human TCRbeta chains were analyzed by immunosequencing. For the original study's pipeline: Repertoire TCRs were matched against a reference library of SARS-CoV-2-specific TCRs generated with the MIRA antigen-specificity platform. Breadth meant the fraction of unique TCRs that were SARS-CoV-2-associated, whereas depth meant the fraction of total T cells that were SARS-CoV-2-associated. Each spike-specific TCR was assigned to its reactive spike region and to a CD4 or CD8 class using the MIRA data. Log10-transformed breadth and depth values were compared by one-way ANOVA with Sidak's multiple comparisons tests. TCRdb took this table from immuneACCESS and kept in-frame rearrangements with V and J called. Such tables lack part of the clones; where checked against another copy, unresolved V genes explain under half of the gap, and the rest is unexplained. That table gives V, J and clone size, and the DNA gave D and trimming. The sample table shows under 200,000 clones, and 90% to 95% are seen once. 3.6% of the sample is held by the ten biggest clonotypes.

The germline V gene (reference sequence) gives CDR1 as SGHNT and CDR2 as YYREEE. The CDR3, from cysteine to phenylalanine, totals 14 residues. The entry retains the CDR3 DNA only, 42 bases that are in frame from base 1. Relative to germline, V is 1 base shorter and J is 2 bases shorter, with 9 bases between their ends. What the study reported, not specific to this receptor: The 56-69-year group was small, and its depth increase did not reach significance, likely because of low power. Participants were mostly white British, with more females than males. The authors suggested clonal diversity may have been underestimated. No day 14 peak-response samples were available, so repertoires were characterized only after the peak T cell response. Conclusions about previously exposed vaccinees are limited, since just a handful of AZD1222 recipients were seropositive for SARS-CoV-2 at baseline. Spike-specific TCR breadth and depth rose significantly after two AZD1222 doses compared with day 0 and with MenACWY recipients. Epitopes outside the regions mutated in the B.1.351 and B.1.1.7 variants were reportedly recognized by nearly half of the unique spike-specific TCRs. The whole spike protein was spanned by vaccine-associated CD4 TCRs, and dominant responses were seen in regions 160-218 and 743-854.

This sequence was found in an adult who received the MenACWY meningococcal vaccine as a control. The source was peripheral blood, collected 28 days after the second dose of the MenACWY control vaccine. The rearrangement joined TRBV5-4 to TRBJ2-5; confidence is insufficient to name the D gene. The nucleotide sequence is given as TGTGCCAGCAGCTTGCCCGGCCGGCAAGAGACCCAGTACTTC. Its amino acids are CASSLPGRQETQYF.